This record covers a single T cell receptor (beta chain). This sample is drawn from a study of cytomegalovirus exposure and HLA in healthy donors. CDR1 is SNHLY and CDR2 is FYNNEI in the germline V gene. The CDR3 consists of 15 residues. V dropped 6 bases and J dropped 1; count of bases not matched to a gene: 1. The primer mix had 60 Vbeta and 13 Jbeta primers. Libraries were prepared by immunoSEQ multiplex PCR; TCRdb keeps only in-frame clonotypes and omits some of them. The sample includes about 210,000 clones, 82% seen only once; the top ten take 4.5% to 7%. Material for sequencing was PBMCs. The sequence came from a man aged 40-49 years in good health and CMV-seropositive. The chain combines TRBV2 with TRBJ1-4; 11 bases are shared with TRBD1. The CDR3 here is CASRGQGVTNEKLFF. The CDR3 region has the DNA TGTGCCAGCAGGGGACAGGGGGTAACTAATGAAAAACTGTTTTTT.